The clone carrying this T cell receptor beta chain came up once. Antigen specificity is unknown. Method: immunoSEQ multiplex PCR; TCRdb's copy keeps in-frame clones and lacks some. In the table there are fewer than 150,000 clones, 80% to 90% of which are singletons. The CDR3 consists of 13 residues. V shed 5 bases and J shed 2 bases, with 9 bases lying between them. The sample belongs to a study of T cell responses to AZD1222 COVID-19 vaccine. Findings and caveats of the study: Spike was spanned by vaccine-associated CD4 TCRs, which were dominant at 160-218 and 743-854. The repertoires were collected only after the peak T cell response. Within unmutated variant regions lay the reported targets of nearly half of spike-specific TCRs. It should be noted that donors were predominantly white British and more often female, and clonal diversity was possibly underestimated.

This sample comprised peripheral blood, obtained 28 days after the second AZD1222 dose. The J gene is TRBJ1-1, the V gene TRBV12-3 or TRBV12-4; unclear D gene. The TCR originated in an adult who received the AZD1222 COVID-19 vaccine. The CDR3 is CASSLLVNTEAFF. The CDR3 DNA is TGTGCCAGCAGTCTTCTGGTCAACACTGAAGCTTTCTTT.